This T cell receptor beta chain was found in a study of regulatory T cells in long-lasting Graves disease. Construction of the TCR beta libraries employed iRepertoire HTBI primers in conjunction with Arm-PCR of CDR3 regions. Each CDR3 protein gets one entry after TCRdb re-called the multiplex PCR reads with MiXCR. Of around 250,000 distinct CDR3 sequences listed, approximately 20% are singletons. Study results and caveats: TCR diversity was lower in persistent Graves' patients (versus newly diagnosed ones).

Looked up from germline, CDR1 is MNHEY and CDR2 is SVGEGT. This CDR3 is built from 10 residues. V lost 8 bases, J lost 8 bases, and 9 bases lay in between. This sample's time point: newly diagnosed GD, antithyroid drugs for less than 3 months. PBMC-extracted RNA yielded the TCR library. This clonotype was seen at least ten times. Its target is unknown. These data were also reused for a study on T cells in Graves' hyperthyroidism and ophthalmopathy.

Source: peripheral blood mononuclear cells (PBMCs), taken at new diagnosis, from a patient treated with antithyroid drugs. The TCR sequence derives from a woman younger than 45 with Graves disease. The chain is built from TRBV6-2 or TRBV6-3 and TRBJ1-2; D might be TRBD1 (5 bases). This CDR3 is CASLGTGYTF. Written as DNA, the CDR3 is TGTGCCAGCTTGGGGACCGGCTACACCTTC.